The clone carrying this TCR beta chain showed up just a few times. The CDR3 has 14 amino acids. V was pared by 0 bases and J by 2 bases, with 8 bases between. Germline lookup yields CDR1 GTSNPN and CDR2 SVGIG (reference sequence). The record originates from a study of shared clonotypes between healthy human individuals. The table came from immunoSEQ multiplex PCR; TCRdb's copy has only in-frame clones and leaves some out. The sample lists around 350,000 clones, around 67% occurring once. Sequencing was carried out using memory CD4+ T cells sorted from blood. As for subset: CD45RA-negative fraction. The chain combines TRBV30 with TRBJ1-3; no clear D gene. This receptor was identified in a young man in good health. Written as DNA, the CDR3 is TGTGCCTGGAGTGTTGGGATCCCTGGAAACACCATATATTTT. Amino acid sequence: CAWSVGIPGNTIYF.